This T cell receptor beta chain appears in the sequencing data of a study of tumor-infiltrating lymphocytes in localized non-small cell lung cancer. Profiling relied on immunoSEQ multiplex PCR, and the TCRdb table lists in-frame clones only, not all of them. The sample yields about 12,000 clones, over 75% seen once. This CDR3 has 14 amino acids. Trimming removed 2 bases from V and 3 bases from J, with 11 bases in between. Germline values: CDR1 WSHSY, CDR2 SAAADI. The material sequenced was uninvolved lung tissue not adjacent to the tumor. V and J are TRBV10-2 and TRBJ2-7, with unresolved D. This clonotype was sampled from a human donor with non-small cell lung cancer. Here the CDR3 DNA reads TGCGCCAGCAGTGAGCCTAATACGGGCTACGAGCAGTACTTC. It is translated as CASSEPNTGYEQYF.